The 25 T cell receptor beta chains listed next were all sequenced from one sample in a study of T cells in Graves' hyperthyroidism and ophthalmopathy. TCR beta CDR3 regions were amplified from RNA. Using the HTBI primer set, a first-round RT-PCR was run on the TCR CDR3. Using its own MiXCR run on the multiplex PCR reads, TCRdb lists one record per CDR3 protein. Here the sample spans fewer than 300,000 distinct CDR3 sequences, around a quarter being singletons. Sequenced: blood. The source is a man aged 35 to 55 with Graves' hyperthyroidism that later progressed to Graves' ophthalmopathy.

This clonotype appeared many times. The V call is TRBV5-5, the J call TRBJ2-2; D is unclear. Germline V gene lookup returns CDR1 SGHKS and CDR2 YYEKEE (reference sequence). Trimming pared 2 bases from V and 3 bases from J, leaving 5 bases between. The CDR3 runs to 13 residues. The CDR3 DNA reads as TGTGCCAGCAGCTTATTGGACACCGGGGAGCTGTTTTTT. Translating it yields CASSLLDTGELFF.

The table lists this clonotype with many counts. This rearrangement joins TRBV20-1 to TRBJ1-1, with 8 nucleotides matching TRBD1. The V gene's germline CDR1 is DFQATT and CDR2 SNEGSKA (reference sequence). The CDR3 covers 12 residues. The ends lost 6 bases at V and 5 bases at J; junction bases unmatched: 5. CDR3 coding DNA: TGCAGTGCCTTGACAGGGGAAACTGAAGCTTTCTTT. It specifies CSALTGETEAFF.

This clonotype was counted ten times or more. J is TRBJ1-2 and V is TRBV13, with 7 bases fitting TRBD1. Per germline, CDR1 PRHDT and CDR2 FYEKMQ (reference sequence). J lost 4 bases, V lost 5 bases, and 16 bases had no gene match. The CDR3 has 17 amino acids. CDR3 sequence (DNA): TGTGCCAGCAGCGGTCCCGGGACAGCGAATATTACCTATGGCTACACCTTC. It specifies CASSGPGTANITYGYTF. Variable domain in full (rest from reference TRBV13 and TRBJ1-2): AAGVIQSPRHLIKEKRETATLKCYPIPRHDTVYWYQQGPGQDPQFLISFYEKMQSDKGSIPDRFSAQQFSDYHSELNMSSLELGDSALYFCASSGPGTANITYGYTFGSGTRLTVV.

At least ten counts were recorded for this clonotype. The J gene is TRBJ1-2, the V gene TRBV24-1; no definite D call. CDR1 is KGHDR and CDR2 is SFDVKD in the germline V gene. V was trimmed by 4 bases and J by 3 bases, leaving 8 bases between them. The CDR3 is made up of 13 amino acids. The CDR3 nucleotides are TGTGCCACCAGTGACGGAGGGTACTATGGCTACACCTTC. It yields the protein CATSDGGYYGYTF.

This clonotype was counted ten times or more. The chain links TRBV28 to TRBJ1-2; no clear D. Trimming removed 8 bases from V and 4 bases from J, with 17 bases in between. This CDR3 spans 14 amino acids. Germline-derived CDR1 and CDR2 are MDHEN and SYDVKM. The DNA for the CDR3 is TGTGCCAGCCGAAACTATGGGGTAGGCTATGGCTACACCTTC. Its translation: CASRNYGVGYGYTF.

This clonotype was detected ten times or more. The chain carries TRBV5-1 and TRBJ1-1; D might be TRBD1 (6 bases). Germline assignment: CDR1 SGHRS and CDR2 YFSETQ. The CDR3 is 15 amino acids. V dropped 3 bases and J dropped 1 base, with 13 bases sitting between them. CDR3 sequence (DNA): TGCGCCAGCAGCTCCCAGGGGCAGAGGAACACTGAAGCTTTCTTT. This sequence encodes CASSSQGQRNTEAFF.

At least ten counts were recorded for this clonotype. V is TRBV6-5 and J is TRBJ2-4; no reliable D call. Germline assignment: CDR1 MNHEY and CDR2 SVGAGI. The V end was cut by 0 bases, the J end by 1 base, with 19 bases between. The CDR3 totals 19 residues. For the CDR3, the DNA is TGTGCCAGCAGTTACTCGAGGCAGGTGATGGTTTCGGCCAAAAACATTCAGTACTTC. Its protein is CASSYSRQVMVSAKNIQYF.

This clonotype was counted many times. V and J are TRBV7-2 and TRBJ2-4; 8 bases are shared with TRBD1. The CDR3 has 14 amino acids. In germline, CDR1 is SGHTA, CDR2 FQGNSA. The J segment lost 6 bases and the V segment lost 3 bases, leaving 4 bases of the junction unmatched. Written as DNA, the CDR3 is TGTGCCAGCAGCTTGGACAGGGATTCAAACATTCAGTACTTC. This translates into CASSLDRDSNIQYF. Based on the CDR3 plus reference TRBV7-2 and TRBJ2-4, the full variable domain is GAGVSQSPSNKVTEKGKDVELRCDPISGHTALYWYRQSLGQGLEFLIYFQGNSAPDKSGLPSDRFSAERTGGSVSTLTIQRTQQEDSAVYLCASSLDRDSNIQYFGAGTRLSVL.

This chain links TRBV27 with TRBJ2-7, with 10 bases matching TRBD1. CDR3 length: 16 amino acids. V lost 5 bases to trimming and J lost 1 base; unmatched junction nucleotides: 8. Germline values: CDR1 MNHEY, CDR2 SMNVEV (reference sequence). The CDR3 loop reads CASSDSGTGVSYEQYF. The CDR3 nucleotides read TGTGCCAGCAGTGACTCCGGGACAGGGGTATCCTACGAGCAGTACTTC.

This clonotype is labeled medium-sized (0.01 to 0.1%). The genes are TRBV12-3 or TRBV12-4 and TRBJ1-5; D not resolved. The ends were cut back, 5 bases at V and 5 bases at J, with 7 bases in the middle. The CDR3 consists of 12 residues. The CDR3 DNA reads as TGTGCCAGCAGTGGCAGTCATCAGCCCCAGCATTTT. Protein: CASSGSHQPQHF.

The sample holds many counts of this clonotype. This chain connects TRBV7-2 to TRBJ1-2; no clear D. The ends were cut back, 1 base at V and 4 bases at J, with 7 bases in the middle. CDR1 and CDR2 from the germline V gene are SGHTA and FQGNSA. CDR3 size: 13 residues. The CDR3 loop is CASSLGRTYGYTF. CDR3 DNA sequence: TGTGCCAGCAGCTTAGGACGGACCTATGGCTACACCTTC. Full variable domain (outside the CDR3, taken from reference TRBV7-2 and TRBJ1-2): GAGVSQSPSNKVTEKGKDVELRCDPISGHTALYWYRQSLGQGLEFLIYFQGNSAPDKSGLPSDRFSAERTGGSVSTLTIQRTQQEDSAVYLCASSLGRTYGYTFGSGTRLTVV.

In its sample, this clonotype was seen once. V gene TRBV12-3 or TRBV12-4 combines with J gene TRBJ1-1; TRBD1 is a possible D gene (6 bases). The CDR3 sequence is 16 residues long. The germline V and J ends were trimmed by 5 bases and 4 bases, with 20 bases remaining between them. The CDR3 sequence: CASSPTGRRGPTEAFF. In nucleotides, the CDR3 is TGTGCCAGCAGTCCCACAGGGAGGAGGGGCCCCACTGAAGCTTTCTTT.

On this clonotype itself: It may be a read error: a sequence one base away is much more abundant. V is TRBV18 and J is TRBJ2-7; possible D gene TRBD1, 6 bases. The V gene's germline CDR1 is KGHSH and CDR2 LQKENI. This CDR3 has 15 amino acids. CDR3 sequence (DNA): TGTGCCAGCTCATTAGAGGGACATCACTCCTACGGGCAGTACTTC. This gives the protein CASSLEGHHSYGQYF.

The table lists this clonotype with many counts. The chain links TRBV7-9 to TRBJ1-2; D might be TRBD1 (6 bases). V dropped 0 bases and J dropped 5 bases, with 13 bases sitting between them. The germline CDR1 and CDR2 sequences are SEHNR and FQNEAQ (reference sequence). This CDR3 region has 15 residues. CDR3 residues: CASSLAGAGKYGYTF. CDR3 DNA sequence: TGTGCCAGCAGCTTAGCGGGGGCAGGGAAGTATGGCTACACCTTC. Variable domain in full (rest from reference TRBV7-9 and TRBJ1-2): DTGVSQNPRHKITKRGQNVTFRCDPISEHNRLYWYRQTLGQGPEFLTYFQNEAQLEKSRLLSDRFSAERPKGSFSTLEIQRTEQGDSAMYLCASSLAGAGKYGYTFGSGTRLTVV.

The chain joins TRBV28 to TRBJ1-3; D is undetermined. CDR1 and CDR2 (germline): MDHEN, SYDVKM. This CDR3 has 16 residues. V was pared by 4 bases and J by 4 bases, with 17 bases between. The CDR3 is CASSSQSASTGNTIYF. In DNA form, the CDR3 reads TGTGCCAGCAGTTCCCAATCAGCGTCTACGGGAAACACCATATATTTT.

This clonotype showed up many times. The CDR3 bases are TGTGCCAGCGGTAGTTTCACTGAAGCTTTCTTT. Translation: CASGSFTEAFF. This chain connects TRBV2 to TRBJ1-1; D uncertain. CDR1 and CDR2 from the germline V gene are SNHLY and FYNNEI. Between the trimmed V and J ends, which lost 8 bases and 4 bases, there was a span of 8 bases. The CDR3 runs 11 residues.

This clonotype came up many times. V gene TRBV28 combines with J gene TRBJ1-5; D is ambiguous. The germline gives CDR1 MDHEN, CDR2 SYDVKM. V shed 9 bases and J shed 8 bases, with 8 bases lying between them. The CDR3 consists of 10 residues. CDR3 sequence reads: CASGLKPQHF. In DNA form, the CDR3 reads TGTGCCAGTGGATTGAAGCCCCAGCATTTT.

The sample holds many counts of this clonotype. The CDR3 here is CASSYRGRGDNSPLHF. DNA of the CDR3: TGTGCCAGCAGTTACCGGGGGAGAGGGGATAATTCACCCCTCCACTTT. The chain carries TRBV6-5 and TRBJ1-6, with a possible D match to TRBD1 (5 bases). The CDR3 is 16 residues long. Trimming pared 2 bases from V and 5 bases from J, leaving 13 bases between. Looked up from germline, CDR1 is MNHEY and CDR2 is SVGAGI.

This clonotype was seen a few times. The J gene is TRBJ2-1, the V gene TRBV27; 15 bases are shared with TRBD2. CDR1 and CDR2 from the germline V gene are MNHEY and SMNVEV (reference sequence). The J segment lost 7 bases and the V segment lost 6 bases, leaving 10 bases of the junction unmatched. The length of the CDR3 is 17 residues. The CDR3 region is CASRKSPGLAGGNEQFF. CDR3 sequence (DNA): TGTGCCAGCAGAAAAAGCCCTGGACTAGCGGGAGGGAATGAGCAGTTCTTC.

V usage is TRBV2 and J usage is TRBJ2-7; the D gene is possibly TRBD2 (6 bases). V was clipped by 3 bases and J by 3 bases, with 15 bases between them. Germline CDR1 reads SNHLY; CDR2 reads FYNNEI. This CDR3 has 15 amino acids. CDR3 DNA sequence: TGTGCCAGCAGTGATGAACTGGGACTCATCTACGAGCAGTACTTC. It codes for CASSDELGLIYEQYF. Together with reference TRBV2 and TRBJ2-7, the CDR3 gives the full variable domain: EPEVTQTPSHQVTQMGQEVILRCVPISNHLYFYWYRQILGQKVEFLVSFYNNEISEKSEIFDDQFSVERPDGSNFTLKIRSTKLEDSAMYFCASSDELGLIYEQYFGPGTRLTVT.

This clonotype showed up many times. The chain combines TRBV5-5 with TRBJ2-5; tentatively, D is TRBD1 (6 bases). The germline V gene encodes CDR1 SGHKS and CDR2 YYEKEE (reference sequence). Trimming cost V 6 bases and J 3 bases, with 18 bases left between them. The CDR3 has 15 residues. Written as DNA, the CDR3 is TGTGCCAGCATCCACGCACCTCAGGGGAAAGAGACCCAGTACTTC. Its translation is CASIHAPQGKETQYF.

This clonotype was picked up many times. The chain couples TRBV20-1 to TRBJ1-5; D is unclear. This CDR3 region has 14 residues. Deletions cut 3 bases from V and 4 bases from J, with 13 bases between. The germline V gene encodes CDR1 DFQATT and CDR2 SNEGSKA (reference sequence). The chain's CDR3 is CSARVVGQNQPQHF. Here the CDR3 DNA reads TGCAGTGCTAGGGTCGTAGGGCAGAATCAGCCCCAGCATTTT.

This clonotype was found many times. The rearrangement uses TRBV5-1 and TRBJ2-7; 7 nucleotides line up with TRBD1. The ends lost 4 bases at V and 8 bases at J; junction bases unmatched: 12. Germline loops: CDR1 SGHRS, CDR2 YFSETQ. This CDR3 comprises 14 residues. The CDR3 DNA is TGCGCCAGCAGCCCCGGGACAGCAAGGTTTCAGCAGTACTTC. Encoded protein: CASSPGTARFQQYF. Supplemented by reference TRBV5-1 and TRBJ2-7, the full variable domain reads KAGVTQTPRYLIKTRGQQVTLSCSPISGHRSVSWYQQTPGQGLQFLFEYFSETQRNKGNFPGRFSGRQFSNSRSEMNVSTLELGDSALYLCASSPGTARFQQYFGPGTRLTVT.

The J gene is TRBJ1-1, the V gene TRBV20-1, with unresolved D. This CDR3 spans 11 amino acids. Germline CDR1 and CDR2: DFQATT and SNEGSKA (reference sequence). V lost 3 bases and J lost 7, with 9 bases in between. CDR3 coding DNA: TGCAGTGCTAGGACACGTTATGAAGCTTTCTTT. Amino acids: CSARTRYEAFF.

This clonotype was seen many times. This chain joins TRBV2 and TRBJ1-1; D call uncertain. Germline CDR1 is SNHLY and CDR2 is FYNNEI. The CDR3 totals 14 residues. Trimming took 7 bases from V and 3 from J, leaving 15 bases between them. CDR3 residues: CASKVEGFYTEAFF. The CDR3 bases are TGTGCCAGCAAGGTGGAGGGATTTTACACTGAAGCTTTCTTT.